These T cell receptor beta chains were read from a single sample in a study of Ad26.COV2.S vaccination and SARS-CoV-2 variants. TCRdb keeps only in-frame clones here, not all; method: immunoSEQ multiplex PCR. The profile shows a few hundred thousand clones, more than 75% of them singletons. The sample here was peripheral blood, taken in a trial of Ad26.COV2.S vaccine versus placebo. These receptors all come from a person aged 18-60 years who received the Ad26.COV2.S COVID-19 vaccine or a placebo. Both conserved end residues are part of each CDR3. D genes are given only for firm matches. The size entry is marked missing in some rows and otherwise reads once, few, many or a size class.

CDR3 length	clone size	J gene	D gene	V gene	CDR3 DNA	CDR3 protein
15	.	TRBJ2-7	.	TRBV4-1	TGCGCCAGCAGCCAAGTTAGTGGGGCTACCTACGAGCAGTACTTC	CASSQVSGATYEQYF
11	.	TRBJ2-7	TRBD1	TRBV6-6	TGTGCCATCAGACAGGGGGGCGAGCAGTACTTC	CAIRQGGEQYF
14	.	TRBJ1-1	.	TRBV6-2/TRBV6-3	TGTGCCAGCAGTTACTCGGAATCGCAGGACAGAGCTTTCTTT	CASSYSESQDRAFF
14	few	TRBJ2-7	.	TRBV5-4	TGTGCCAGCAGCTTGCCCGCGGATACCTACGAGCAGTACTTC	CASSLPADTYEQYF
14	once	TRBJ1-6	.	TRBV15	TGTGCCACCAGCAGGGGACGGACTAATTCACCCCTCCACTTT	CATSRGRTNSPLHF
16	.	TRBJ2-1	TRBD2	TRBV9	TGTGCCAGCAGTCTAGGAAGAACTAGCGGCAACAATGAGCAGTTCTTC	CASSLGRTSGNNEQFF
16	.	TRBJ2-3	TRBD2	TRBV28	TGTGCCAGCAGCCCTCTGGGGACTAGCGGGACAGATACGCAGTATTTT	CASSPLGTSGTDTQYF
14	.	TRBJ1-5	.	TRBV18	TGTGCCAGCTCACCAGCAGGTGGCAATCAGCCCCAGCATTTT	CASSPAGGNQPQHF
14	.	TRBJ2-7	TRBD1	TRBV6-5	TGTGCCAGCAGTCGACAGGGGAGCTCCTACGAGCAGTACTTC	CASSRQGSSYEQYF
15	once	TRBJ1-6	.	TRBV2	TGTGCCAGCAGTGAAGGGAGGGGTCGGAATTCACCCCTCCACTTT	CASSEGRGRNSPLHF
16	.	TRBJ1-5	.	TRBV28	TGTGCCAGCAGTTTACCCCTTATGTATAGCAATCAGCCCCAGCATTTT	CASSLPLMYSNQPQHF
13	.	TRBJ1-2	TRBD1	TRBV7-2	TGTGCCAGCAGCTTAGAGGGGGCTGGAGGCTACACCTTC	CASSLEGAGGYTF
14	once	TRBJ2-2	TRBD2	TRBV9	TGTGCCAGCAGGGCCGGGACTACCCCCGGGGAGCTGTTTTTT	CASRAGTTPGELFF
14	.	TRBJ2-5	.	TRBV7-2	TGTGCCAGCAGTACTCGGACATTACAAGAGACCCAGTACTTC	CASSTRTLQETQYF
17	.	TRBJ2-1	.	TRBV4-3	TGCGCCAGCAGCCAAGATGAGGGGACCCCCTGGGGCAATGAGCAGTTCTTC	CASSQDEGTPWGNEQFF
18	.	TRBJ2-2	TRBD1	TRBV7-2	TGTGCCAGCAGCTTAGCGTTGGGACAGGGGGCGAACACCGGGGAGCTGTTTTTT	CASSLALGQGANTGELFF
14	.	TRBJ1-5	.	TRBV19	TGTGCCAGTACCTCTCTGGCAATGGGTCAGCCCCAGCATTTT	CASTSLAMGQPQHF
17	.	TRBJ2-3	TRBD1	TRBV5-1	TGCGCCAGCACCGATACCGACAGGGTGGCGTTCACAGATACGCAGTATTTT	CASTDTDRVAFTDTQYF
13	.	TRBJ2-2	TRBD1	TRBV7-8	TGTGCCAGCAGCTTTGGGACAGACGGGGAGCTGTTTTTT	CASSFGTDGELFF
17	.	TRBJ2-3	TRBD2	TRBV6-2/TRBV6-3	TGTGCCAGCAGTTATCAACTAGCGGGGGACTTCACAGATACGCAGTATTTT	CASSYQLAGDFTDTQYF
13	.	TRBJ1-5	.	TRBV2	TGTGCCAGCAGTGTACAGGGTTATCAGCCCCAGCATTTT	CASSVQGYQPQHF
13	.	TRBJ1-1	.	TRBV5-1	TGCGCCAGCAGCTTTGCCGGGAGCACTGAAGCTTTCTTT	CASSFAGSTEAFF
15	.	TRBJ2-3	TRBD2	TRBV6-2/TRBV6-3	TGTGCCAGCAGTTACTCGATTCTAGCGGGGGGTGAGCAGTATTTT	CASSYSILAGGEQYF
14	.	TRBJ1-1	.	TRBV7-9	TGTGCCAGCAGCTTAGAGGGGTCTGGCACTGAAGCTTTCTTT	CASSLEGSGTEAFF
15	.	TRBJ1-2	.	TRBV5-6	TGTGCCAGCAGCTTGGGGGGATTAGGTTACTATGGCTACACCTTC	CASSLGGLGYYGYTF
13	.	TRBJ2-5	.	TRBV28	TGTGCCAGCGCGGACATCGGTCAGGGAGTATCGTACTTC	CASADIGQGVSYF
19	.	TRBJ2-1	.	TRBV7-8	TGTGCCAGCAGCTCCTCGGGCCCGGGACGCCTCAGGCCCTACAATGAGCAGTTCTTC	CASSSSGPGRLRPYNEQFF
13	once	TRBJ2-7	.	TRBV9	TGTGCCAGCAGCACAGCCGGGGCCTACGAGCAGTACTTC	CASSTAGAYEQYF
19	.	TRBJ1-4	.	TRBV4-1	TGCGCCAGCAGCCAAGAGAGCAGGACCCAACACGCAACTAATGAAAAACTGTTTTTT	CASSQESRTQHATNEKLFF
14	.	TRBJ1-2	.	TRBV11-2	TGTGCCAGCAGCCCTCAACAGGGCGGCTATGGCTACACCTTC	CASSPQQGGYGYTF
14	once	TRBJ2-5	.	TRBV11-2	TGTGCCAGCAGCAGAGGCAGGGCGGAAGAGACCCAGTACTTC	CASSRGRAEETQYF
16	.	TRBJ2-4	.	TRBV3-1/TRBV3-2	TGTGCCAGCAGCCGAGATCCGGGCCCCGGGGAGAACATTCAGTACTTC	CASSRDPGPGENIQYF
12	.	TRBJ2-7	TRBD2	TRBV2	TGTGCCAGCAGTCGGGGGGGCTACGAGCAGTACTTC	CASSRGGYEQYF
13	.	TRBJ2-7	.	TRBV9	TGTGCCAGCAGTGGGGGTTGGGGGGACGAGCAGTACTTC	CASSGGWGDEQYF
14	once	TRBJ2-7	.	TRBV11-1	TGTGCCAGCAGCGCCTCCGGGGGCGTCTACGAGCAGTACTTC	CASSASGGVYEQYF
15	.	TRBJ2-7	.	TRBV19	TGTGCCAGTAGTAGTACGGGGGCCAGCTCCTACGAGCAGTACTTC	CASSSTGASSYEQYF
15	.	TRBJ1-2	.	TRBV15	TGTGCCACCAGCAGAGATAAAGGTCCTGGGCATGGCTACACCTTC	CATSRDKGPGHGYTF
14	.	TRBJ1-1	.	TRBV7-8	TGTGCCAGCAGGGTGACAGGCGTGAACACTGAAGCTTTCTTT	CASRVTGVNTEAFF
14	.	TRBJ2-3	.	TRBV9	TGTGCCAGCAGCCCCTTGAGGGGCACAGATACGCAGTATTTT	CASSPLRGTDTQYF
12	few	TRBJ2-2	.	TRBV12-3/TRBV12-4	TGTGCCAGCAGCGAGGGGTTAGGGGAGCTGTTTTTT	CASSEGLGELFF
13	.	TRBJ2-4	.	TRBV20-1	TGCAGTGCTAGTAACCCCCGCGTAAACATTCAGTACTTC	CSASNPRVNIQYF
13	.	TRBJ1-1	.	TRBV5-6	TGTGCCAGCCACAGGGCTCTGAACACTGAAGCTTTCTTT	CASHRALNTEAFF
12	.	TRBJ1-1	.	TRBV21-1	TGTGCCAGCAGCACCCCAGGGGGGGGAGCTTTCTTT	CASSTPGGGAFF
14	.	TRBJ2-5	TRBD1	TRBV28	TGTGCCAGCCGGGAGACAGGGGGCTTGGAGACCCAGTACTTC	CASRETGGLETQYF
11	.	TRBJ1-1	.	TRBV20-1	TGCAGTGCTAGAGGCCTCCTGGCAGCTTTCTTT	CSARGLLAAFF
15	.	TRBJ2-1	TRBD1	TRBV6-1	TGTGCCAGCAGTGATGCCAGGGGGCCGTACAATGAGCAGTTCTTC	CASSDARGPYNEQFF
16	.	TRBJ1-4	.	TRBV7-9	TGTGCCAGCAGCTTAGCGTGGAGGGGATCGGGTGAAAAACTGTTTTTT	CASSLAWRGSGEKLFF
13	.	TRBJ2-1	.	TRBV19	TGTGCCAGTAGTGTACTGTCCTACAATGAGCAGTTCTTC	CASSVLSYNEQFF
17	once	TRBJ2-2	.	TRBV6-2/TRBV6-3	TGTGCCAGCAGTTCGCCCTTACGGCGTACGAACACCGGGGAGCTGTTTTTT	CASSSPLRRTNTGELFF
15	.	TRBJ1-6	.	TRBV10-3	TGTGCCATCAGTGAGTTGGACAGAGATAATTCACCCCTCCACTTT	CAISELDRDNSPLHF
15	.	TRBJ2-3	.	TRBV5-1	TGCGCCAGCAGCTTGGACGGAATACGCACAGATACGCAGTATTTT	CASSLDGIRTDTQYF
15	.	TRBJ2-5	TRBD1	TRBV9	TGTGCCAGCAGCCTAGGGACAGGGGGTGCAGAGACCCAGTACTTC	CASSLGTGGAETQYF
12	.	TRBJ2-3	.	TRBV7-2	TGTGCCAGCAGCTTTACGGGACCACCGCAGTATTTT	CASSFTGPPQYF
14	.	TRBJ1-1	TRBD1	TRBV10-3	TGTGCCATCAGAGAGACAGGGGGGGACACTGAAGCTTTCTTT	CAIRETGGDTEAFF